The 8 T cell receptor beta chains in this list originate from one sample, sequenced in a study of blood T cell repertoires in COVID-19. Sequencing used immunoSEQ multiplex PCR; TCRdb keeps in-frame clones, though not all of them. The table lists roughly 150,000 clones, about 89% of them singletons. The material sequenced was peripheral blood. Receptors were obtained from a man in his fifties or sixties with acute or convalescent COVID-19.

The chain is built from TRBV7-6 and TRBJ1-6; 7 bases agree with TRBD1. Germline CDR1 and CDR2: SGHVS and FNYEAQ. Trimming cost V 5 bases and J 6 bases; bases outside gene matches: 7. The CDR3 spans 15 residues. The CDR3: CASSRGGASNSPLHF. CDR3 nucleotides: TGTGCCAGCAGCCGAGGGGGCGCGAGTAATTCACCCCTCCACTTT.

The chain carries TRBV5-6 and TRBJ1-2; 8 bases map to TRBD1. The CDR3 consists of 17 residues. The germline gives CDR1 SGHDT, CDR2 YYEEEE. The V segment lost 1 base and the J segment 8 bases; nucleotides outside the gene matches: 16. CDR3 in amino acids: CASSLIAWTGQGWGYTF. The CDR3 DNA follows: TGTGCCAGCAGCTTGATAGCCTGGACAGGGCAGGGATGGGGCTACACCTTC.

This chain uses TRBV6-6 with TRBJ1-1, with D possibly matching TRBD1 (5 bases). Germline V lookup: CDR1 MNHNY, CDR2 SVGAGI (reference sequence). The V end lost 8 bases, the J end lost 4 bases, and 17 bases lay between the germline ends. The CDR3 runs 14 residues. DNA of the CDR3: TGTGCCAGCGCTTTGACCGCGCAGGGCACTGAAGCTTTCTTT. Amino acid sequence: CASALTAQGTEAFF.

This clone was detected a few times. The chain recombines TRBV5-1 with TRBJ1-2; 8 nucleotides match TRBD1. This CDR3 region has 15 residues. Germline V gene lookup returns CDR1 SGHRS and CDR2 YFSETQ. The V gene end was trimmed by 5 bases and the J gene end by 4 bases; junction bases not matched to a gene: 10. CDR3 in amino acids: CASSPDRGAAYGYTF. In DNA form, the CDR3 reads TGCGCCAGCAGTCCTGACAGGGGAGCCGCCTATGGCTACACCTTC. Combining the CDR3 with reference TRBV5-1 and TRBJ1-2 gives the whole variable domain KAGVTQTPRYLIKTRGQQVTLSCSPISGHRSVSWYQQTPGQGLQFLFEYFSETQRNKGNFPGRFSGRQFSNSRSEMNVSTLELGDSALYLCASSPDRGAAYGYTFGSGTRLTVV.

This rearrangement joins TRBV2 to TRBJ1-5, with 12 bases that match TRBD1. J lost 2 bases, V lost 11 bases, and 1 base had no gene match. The CDR3 contains 13 residues. Germline V gives CDR1 SNHLY, CDR2 FYNNEI. CDR3 coding DNA: TGTGCCGGGACAGGGGGCCGCAATCAGCCCCAGCATTTT. This gives the protein CAGTGGRNQPQHF. Drawing the rest from reference TRBV2 and TRBJ1-5, the complete variable domain is EPEVTQTPSHQVTQMGQEVILRCVPISNHLYFYWYRQILGQKVEFLVSFYNNEISEKSEIFDDQFSVERPDGSNFTLKIRSTKLEDSAMYFCAGTGGRNQPQHFGDGTRLSIL.

The chain is built from TRBV5-6 and TRBJ1-1; D is undetermined. The ends were cut back, 0 bases at V and 7 bases at J, with 10 bases in the middle. Germline-derived CDR1 and CDR2 are SGHDT and YYEEEE. This CDR3 has 13 residues. This chain's CDR3 is CASSLGPPSEAFF. Here the CDR3 DNA reads TGTGCCAGCAGCTTGGGGCCGCCCAGTGAAGCTTTCTTT.

This chain joins TRBV4-3 and TRBJ1-1, with D unresolved. The germline V gene encodes CDR1 LGHNA and CDR2 YSLEER. There are 14 residues in the CDR3. With 0 bases removed from V and 0 bases from J, the gap between germline ends came to 5 bases. The CDR3 coding sequence is TGCGCCAGCAGCCAAGATCTCCTGAACACTGAAGCTTTCTTT. Protein sequence: CASSQDLLNTEAFF.

The gene calls are TRBV6-1 and TRBJ1-6; D possibly corresponds to TRBD1 (6 bases). The CDR3 is 16 residues long. Trimming left V 1 base short and J 5 bases short, with 12 bases between. Per the germline V gene, CDR1 is MNHNS and CDR2 is SASEGT. The DNA for the CDR3 is TGTGCCAGCAGTGAAGTGGGTCAGGGGAATAATTCACCCCTCCACTTT. Amino acids: CASSEVGQGNNSPLHF.